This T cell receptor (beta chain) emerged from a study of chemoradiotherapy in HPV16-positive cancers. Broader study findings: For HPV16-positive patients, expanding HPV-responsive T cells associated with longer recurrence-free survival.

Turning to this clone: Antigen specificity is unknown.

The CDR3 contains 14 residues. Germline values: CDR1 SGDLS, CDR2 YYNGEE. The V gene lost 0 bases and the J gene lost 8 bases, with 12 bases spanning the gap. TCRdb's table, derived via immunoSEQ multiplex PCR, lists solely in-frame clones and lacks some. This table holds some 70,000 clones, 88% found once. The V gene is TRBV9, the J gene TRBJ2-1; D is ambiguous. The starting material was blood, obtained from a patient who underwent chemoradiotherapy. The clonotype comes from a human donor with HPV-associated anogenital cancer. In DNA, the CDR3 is TGTGCCAGCAGCGTAGTGGTCGCGGACGATGAGCAGTTCTTC. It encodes CASSVVVADDEQFF.